This T cell receptor beta chain stems from a study of breast tumors, draining lymph nodes, adjacent tissues. General study points: Tumors had less TCR diversity than lymph nodes, more than nontumor tissue. Compared with basal-like, luminal-like tumors shared significantly more repertoire with nontumor tissue. Most tumor T cells seemingly derive from lymph node, then expand in tumor.

TCRdb fed the multiplex PCR reads into MiXCR, producing one record per CDR3 protein. The table shows about 230,000 distinct CDR3 sequences, with 32% occurring only once. Axillary draining lymph nodes of breast cancer patients supplied the node samples. This clonotype showed up many times. Antigen: not known. V was pared by 1 base and J by 7 bases, with 11 bases between. The CDR3 runs 14 residues. Germline values: CDR1 LNHDA, CDR2 SQIVND (reference sequence). The origin of this receptor is a female donor with breast cancer. Some clones in this sample may be carry-over from other donors' samples. Sequenced: axillary lymph node tissue. The chain recombines TRBV19 with TRBJ1-5; D gene unclear. DNA of the CDR3: TGTGCCAGTAGTATAGTTCCAATTAGACAGCCCCAGCATTTT. This encodes CASSIVPIRQPQHF.